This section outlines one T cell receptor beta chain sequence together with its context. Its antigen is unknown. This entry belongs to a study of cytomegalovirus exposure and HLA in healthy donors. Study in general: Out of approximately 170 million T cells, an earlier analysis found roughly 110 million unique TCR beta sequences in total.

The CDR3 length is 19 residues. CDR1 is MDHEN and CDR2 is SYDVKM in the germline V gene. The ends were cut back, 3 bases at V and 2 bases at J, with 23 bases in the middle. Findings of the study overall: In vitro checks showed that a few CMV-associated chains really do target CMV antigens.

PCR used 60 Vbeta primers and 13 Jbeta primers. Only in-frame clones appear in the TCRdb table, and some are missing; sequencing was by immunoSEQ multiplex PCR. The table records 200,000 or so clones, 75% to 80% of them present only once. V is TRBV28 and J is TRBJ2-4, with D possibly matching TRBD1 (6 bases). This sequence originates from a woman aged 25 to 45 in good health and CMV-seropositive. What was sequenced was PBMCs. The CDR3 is CASSFPRMGAAVPKNIQYF. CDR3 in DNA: TGTGCCAGCAGTTTCCCCCGGATGGGGGCGGCTGTGCCCAAAAACATTCAGTACTTC.